The clone carrying this T cell receptor (beta chain) was seen a single time. Germline V gene data show CDR1 as MNHEY and CDR2 as SMNVEV (reference sequence). Between the trimmed V and J ends, which lost 2 bases and 0 bases, there was a span of 11 bases. The CDR3 consists of 15 residues. Profiling relied on immunoSEQ multiplex PCR, and the TCRdb table lists in-frame clones only, not all of them. The data contain 200,000 to 300,000 clones, approximately 90% of them singletons. The sample is drawn from a study of blood T cell repertoires in COVID-19. The TCR comes from a middle-aged man who had recovered from COVID-19. Sequenced: PBMCs or T cells enriched from blood (not recorded which). The V and J genes are TRBV27 and TRBJ2-7, with TRBD2 as a possible D gene (5 bases). CDR3 amino acids: CASSLGGFLSYEQYF. In nucleotides, the CDR3 is TGTGCCAGCAGTTTAGGAGGTTTCCTCTCCTACGAGCAGTACTTC.